These 8 T cell receptor beta chains were all obtained from the same sample, sequenced in a study of blood T cell repertoires in COVID-19. Sequencing used immunoSEQ multiplex PCR; TCRdb keeps in-frame clones, though not all of them. The sample has about 140,000 clones; 88% are singletons. The source material was peripheral blood. These TCRs come from a human donor with COVID-19, enrolled during active disease. The donor label of this sample is uncertain.

This chain uses TRBV27 with TRBJ2-1; 12 nucleotides line up with TRBD2. Per the germline V gene, CDR1 is MNHEY and CDR2 is SMNVEV (reference sequence). CDR3 length equals 17 residues. The junction had 9 bases not matched to a gene; V was cut back by 2 bases and J by 7 bases. This CDR3 reads CASSLLASGGVDNEQFF. The CDR3 DNA follows: TGTGCCAGCAGTTTACTAGCTAGCGGGGGGGTAGATAATGAGCAGTTCTTC.

J is TRBJ1-4 and V is TRBV6-5; 8 bases agree with TRBD1. Germline loops: CDR1 MNHEY, CDR2 SVGAGI. This CDR3 region has 14 residues. With 6 bases clipped from V and 7 bases from J, the junction kept 7 bases outside the gene matches. This CDR3 is CASRAGGVVEKLFF. The CDR3 nucleotides read TGTGCCAGCAGGGCAGGGGGCGTAGTTGAAAAACTGTTTTTT.

The chain is built from TRBV30 and TRBJ1-3, with D perhaps TRBD1 (6 bases). The CDR3 contains 13 residues. Trimming cost V 4 bases and J 4 bases, with 11 bases left between them. Germline loops: CDR1 GTSNPN, CDR2 SVGIG (reference sequence). This CDR3 reads CAWNRALGNTIYF. In nucleotides, the CDR3 is TGTGCCTGGAACAGGGCTTTAGGAAACACCATATATTTT. Based on the CDR3 plus reference TRBV30 and TRBJ1-3, the full variable domain is SQTIHQWPATLVQPVGSPLSLECTVEGTSNPNLYWYRQAAGRGLQLLFYSVGIGQISSEVPQNLSASRPQDRQFILSSKKLLLSDSGFYLCAWNRALGNTIYFGEGSWLTVV.

In the case of this clone: An end of the junction does not agree with germline; a read error may underlie this. Other nucleotide sequences in the sample specify the same CDR3. The V call is TRBV13, the J call TRBJ1-1; tentative D call: TRBD1 (6 bases). Germline V CDR1 and CDR2: PRHDT, FYEKMQ (reference sequence). The CDR3 runs 15 residues. The DNA for the CDR3 is TGTGCCCGCAGCTTCGGGGGCCCGGGGGGGACTGAAGCTTTCTTT. Translating gives CARSFGGPGGTEAFF.

The gene calls are TRBV5-1 and TRBJ2-7; perhaps TRBD1 as D (6 bases). V dropped 0 bases and J dropped 3 bases, with 13 bases sitting between them. Germline CDR1 reads SGHRS; CDR2 reads YFSETQ. The CDR3 runs 15 residues. CDR3 protein: CASSLEDRRGYEQYF. CDR3 DNA: TGCGCCAGCAGCTTGGAGGACAGAAGGGGCTACGAGCAGTACTTC.

The J gene is TRBJ2-5, the V gene TRBV7-3, with 9 bases identical to TRBD1. This CDR3 spans 14 amino acids. The J segment lost 5 bases and the V segment lost 5 bases, leaving 6 bases of the junction unmatched. Germline lookup yields CDR1 SGHTA and CDR2 FQGTGA. Here the CDR3 reads CASSLTGGQETQYF. In nucleotides, the CDR3 is TGTGCCAGCAGCCTCACAGGGGGCCAGGAGACCCAGTACTTC.

The chain carries TRBV12-3 or TRBV12-4 and TRBJ1-2; weak D call: TRBD1 (5 bases). The CDR3 covers 12 residues. Trimming stripped 5 bases from V and 14 bases from J, with 18 bases between. The CDR3 sequence is CASSPIGGGRTF. For the CDR3, the DNA is TGTGCCAGCAGTCCCATCGGGGGGGGAAGGACCTTC.

The rearrangement joins TRBV5-1 to TRBJ1-6; D gene uncertain. Per germline, CDR1 SGHRS and CDR2 YFSETQ. The CDR3 is made up of 15 amino acids. Trimming left V 3 bases short and J 10 bases short, with 17 bases between. CDR3 residues: CASSYRGTLGSPLHF. In DNA, the CDR3 is TGCGCCAGCAGCTACCGGGGAACTCTGGGGTCACCCCTCCACTTT.